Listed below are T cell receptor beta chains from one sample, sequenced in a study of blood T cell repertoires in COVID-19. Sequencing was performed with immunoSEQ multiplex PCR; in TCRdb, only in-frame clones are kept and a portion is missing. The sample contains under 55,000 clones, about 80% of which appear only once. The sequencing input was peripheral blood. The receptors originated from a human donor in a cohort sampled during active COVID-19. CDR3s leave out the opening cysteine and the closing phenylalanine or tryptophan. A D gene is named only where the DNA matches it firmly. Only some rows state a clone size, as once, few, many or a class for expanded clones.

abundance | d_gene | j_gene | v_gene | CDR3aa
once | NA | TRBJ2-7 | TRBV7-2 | ASSATYEQY
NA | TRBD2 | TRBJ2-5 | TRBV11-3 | ASSLDHLAAQETQY
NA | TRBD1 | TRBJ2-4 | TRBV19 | ASSSGTGGGIQY
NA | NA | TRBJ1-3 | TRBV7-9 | ASSPLSTASGNTIY
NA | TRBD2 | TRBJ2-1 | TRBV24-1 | ATSDTWTSGASADEQF
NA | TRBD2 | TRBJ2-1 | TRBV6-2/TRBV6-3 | ASSLRGLAGYNEQF
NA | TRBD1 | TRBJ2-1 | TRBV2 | ASSDDGTAYNEQF
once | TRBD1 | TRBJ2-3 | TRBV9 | ASSATGELADTQY
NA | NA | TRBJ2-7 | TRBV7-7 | ASSFSQGGEQY
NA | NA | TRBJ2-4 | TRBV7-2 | ASSWGRGMWKNIQY
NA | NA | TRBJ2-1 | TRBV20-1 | SAGLHHEQF
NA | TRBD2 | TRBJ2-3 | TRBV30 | AWRGTTAGGPRDTQY
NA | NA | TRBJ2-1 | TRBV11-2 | ASSPRERVYNEQF
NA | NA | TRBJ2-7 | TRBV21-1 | ASIAYEQY
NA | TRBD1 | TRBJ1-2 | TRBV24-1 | ATGTGPIYGYT
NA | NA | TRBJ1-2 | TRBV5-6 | ASSFRERSFGGYT
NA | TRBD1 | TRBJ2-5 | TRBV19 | ASSISTGEAETQY
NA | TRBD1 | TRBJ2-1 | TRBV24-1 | ATSDTGQGASNEQF
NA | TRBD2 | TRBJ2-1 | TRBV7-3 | ASSQLAGGGNEQF
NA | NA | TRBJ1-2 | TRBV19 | ASSMRGRVPNYGYT
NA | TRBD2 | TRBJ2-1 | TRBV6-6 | ASSPLSGRSYNEQF
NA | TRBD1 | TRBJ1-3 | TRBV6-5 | ASSRTGAGNTIY
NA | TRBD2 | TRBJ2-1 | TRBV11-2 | ASSPGLAGVGNEQF
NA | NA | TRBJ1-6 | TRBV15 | ATSKTPDRTNSPLH
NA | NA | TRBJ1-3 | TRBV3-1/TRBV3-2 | ASSPRDSGNTIY
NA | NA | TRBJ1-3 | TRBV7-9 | ASSLLVQGLPGNTIY
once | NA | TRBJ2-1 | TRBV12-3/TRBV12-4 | ASSSPDKWEQF
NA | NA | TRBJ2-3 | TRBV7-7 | ASSPSERGPDTQY
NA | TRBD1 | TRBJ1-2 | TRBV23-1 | ASSQPGQGMCGYT
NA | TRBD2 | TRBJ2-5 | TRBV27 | ASSLWSSGSFETQY
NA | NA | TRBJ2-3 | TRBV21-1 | ASSSRLAQRRTDTQY
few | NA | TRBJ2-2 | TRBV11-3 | ASSLAGPHTGELF
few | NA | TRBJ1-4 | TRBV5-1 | ASSSQVTNEKLF
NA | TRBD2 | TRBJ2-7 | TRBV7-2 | ASSPGTSVGSYEQY
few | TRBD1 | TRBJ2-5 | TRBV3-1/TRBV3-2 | ASSRDRAETQY
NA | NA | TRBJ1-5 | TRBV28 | ASTPPGTYSNQPQH